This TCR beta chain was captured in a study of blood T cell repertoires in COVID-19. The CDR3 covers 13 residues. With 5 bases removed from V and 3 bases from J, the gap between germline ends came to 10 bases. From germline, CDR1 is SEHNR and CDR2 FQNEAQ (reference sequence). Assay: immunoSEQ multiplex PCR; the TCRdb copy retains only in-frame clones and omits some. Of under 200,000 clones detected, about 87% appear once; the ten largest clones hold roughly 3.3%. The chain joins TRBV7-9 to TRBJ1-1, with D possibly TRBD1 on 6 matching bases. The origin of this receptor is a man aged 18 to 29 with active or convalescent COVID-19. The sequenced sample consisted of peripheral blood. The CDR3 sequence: CASSTGFYTEAFF. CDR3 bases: TGTGCCAGCAGCACAGGGTTTTACACTGAAGCTTTCTTT.